The 32 T cell receptor beta chains below were found in one sample sequenced in a study of blood T cell repertoires in COVID-19. Generated by immunoSEQ multiplex PCR, the TCRdb table keeps only in-frame clones and is missing some. The sample gives approximately 230,000 clones, around 89% of which show up once; 6% to 6.5% is in the top ten. The source material was peripheral blood. Every receptor here comes from a woman in her 30s with COVID-19, enrolled during active disease.

V is TRBV5-1 and J is TRBJ1-2, with TRBD1 identical over 10 bases. CDR3 length equals 17 residues. Germline lookup yields CDR1 SGHRS and CDR2 YFSETQ. V lost 0 bases to trimming and J lost 8 bases; unmatched junction nucleotides: 13. The CDR3 protein is CASSLGLGTGATVGYTF. CDR3 nucleotide sequence: TGCGCCAGCAGCTTGGGCCTTGGGACAGGGGCCACGGTAGGCTACACCTTC.

This clone was counted a few times. The rearrangement links TRBV7-8 to TRBJ2-7; D gene unclear. The CDR3 has 12 residues. Germline V gene data show CDR1 as SGHVS and CDR2 as FQNEAQ. The V gene lost 1 base and the J gene lost 3 bases, with 4 bases spanning the gap. For the CDR3, the DNA is TGTGCCAGCAGCTTAGGAGACTACGAGCAGTACTTC. This encodes CASSLGDYEQYF.

V is TRBV25-1 and J is TRBJ1-1, with D hard to call. Between the trimmed V and J ends, which lost 5 bases and 1 base, there was a span of 8 bases. The CDR3 runs 13 residues. Per germline, CDR1 MGHDK and CDR2 SYGVNS. CDR3 region: CASSNQENTEAFF. The CDR3 DNA sequence: TGTGCCAGCAGTAATCAGGAGAACACTGAAGCTTTCTTT.

The chain employs TRBV28 and TRBJ1-6; 9 nucleotides agree with TRBD1. Trimming cost V 6 bases and J 5 bases; bases outside gene matches: 8. CDR1 and CDR2 (germline): MDHEN, SYDVKM. CDR3 length: 16 residues. The CDR3 protein is CASRSLQGANNSPLHF. Written as DNA, the CDR3 is TGTGCCAGCAGATCCCTACAGGGGGCAAATAATTCACCCCTCCACTTT.

This rearrangement joins TRBV3-1 (or the pseudogene TRBV3-2) to TRBJ2-7; 7 bases match TRBD1. V lost 4 bases and J lost 2; bases outside the gene matches: 2. CDR1 and CDR2 from the germline V gene are LGHDT and YNNKEL (reference sequence). This CDR3 has 13 residues. CDR3 nucleotides: TGTGCCAGCAGCCCCGGGACAGCCTACGAGCAGTACGTC. Protein sequence: CASSPGTAYEQYV.

This clone was recorded only once. The chain combines TRBV7-6 with TRBJ2-1; 8 nucleotides align to TRBD1. CDR1 SGHVS and CDR2 FNYEAQ come from the germline V gene. J was trimmed by 4 bases and V by 5 bases; bases with no gene match: 10. The CDR3 has 16 amino acids. The CDR3 sequence: CASSPKTGAPYNEQFF. CDR3 DNA sequence: TGTGCCAGCAGCCCAAAGACAGGGGCCCCATACAATGAGCAGTTCTTC.

The chain links TRBV27 to TRBJ2-1; 9 bases fit TRBD2. This CDR3 is 16 amino acids long. The J segment lost 6 bases and the V segment lost 6 bases, leaving 12 bases of the junction unmatched. Germline-derived CDR1 and CDR2 are MNHEY and SMNVEV (reference sequence). CDR3 in amino acids: CASSITRGLAFNEQFF. In nucleotides, the CDR3 is TGTGCCAGCAGCATCACAAGGGGACTAGCATTCAATGAGCAGTTCTTC.

The chain uses TRBV4-1 and TRBJ2-2, with 7 bases that match TRBD1. Germline CDR1 MGHRA, CDR2 YSYEKL. V shed 0 bases, J shed 1 base, and the junction held 5 bases outside the gene matches. The length of the CDR3 is 17 residues. The chain's CDR3 is CASSQEVWDRNTGELFF. The CDR3 DNA follows: TGCGCCAGCAGCCAAGAGGTATGGGACAGGAACACCGGGGAGCTGTTTTTT.

The chain has TRBV11-3 and TRBJ2-6; the D is unclear. The length of the CDR3 is 14 residues. Germline loops: CDR1 SGHNT, CDR2 YENEEA. V shed 3 bases and J shed 1 base, with 4 bases lying between them. The CDR3 nucleotides are TGTGCCAGCAGCTTCGAGTCTGGGGCCAACGTCCTGACTTTC. Translated, it gives CASSFESGANVLTF.

This clone has a single count. The CDR3 bases are TGTGCCAGCAGCTTACTAGCGTTCGCCTACAATGAGCAGTTCTTC. This translates into CASSLLAFAYNEQFF. The chain has TRBV7-2 and TRBJ2-1; possible D gene TRBD2, 6 bases. The CDR3 contains 15 residues. CDR1 and CDR2 (germline): SGHTA, FQGNSA. Trimming shortened V by 2 bases and J by 2 bases, and 10 bases separated the two germline ends.

The gene calls are TRBV6-5 and TRBJ1-3; D not certain. V was trimmed by 7 bases and J by 4 bases, leaving 5 bases between them. This CDR3 is 11 amino acids long. Germline V gene lookup returns CDR1 MNHEY and CDR2 SVGAGI. CDR3 residues: CASTRGNTIYF. The CDR3 bases are TGTGCCAGCACGCGCGGAAACACCATATATTTT.

V gene TRBV4-3 combines with J gene TRBJ1-4, with 9 bases that match TRBD1. Germline V lookup: CDR1 LGHNA, CDR2 YSLEER. This CDR3 has 16 residues. Losses at the gene ends were 0 bases for V and 7 bases for J; bases not matched to a gene: 6. This CDR3 is CASSQDSGQGGEKLFF. For the CDR3, the DNA is TGCGCCAGCAGCCAAGATTCGGGACAGGGTGGTGAAAAACTGTTTTTT.

The table lists this clone with a few counts. The rearrangement joins TRBV25-1 to TRBJ1-3; no definite D call. From germline, CDR1 is MGHDK and CDR2 SYGVNS. CDR3 length: 16 residues. The V gene lost 2 bases and the J gene lost 0 bases, with 11 bases spanning the gap. CDR3 protein: CASSENGESSGNTIYF. The CDR3 bases are TGTGCCAGCAGTGAAAATGGAGAATCCTCTGGAAACACCATATATTTT.

The J gene is TRBJ2-1, the V gene TRBV9; 7 positions match TRBD2. The germline CDR1 and CDR2 sequences are SGDLS and YYNGEE. Trimming took 1 base from V and 8 from J; bases not matched to a gene: 12. This CDR3 contains 16 residues. CDR3: CASSVTSGALGDEQFF. The DNA of the CDR3 is TGTGCCAGCAGCGTAACCAGCGGGGCCTTGGGGGATGAGCAGTTCTTC.

Comments on this clone: A read error may produce the germline difference seen at one junction end. Other DNA sequences from this sample encode an identical CDR3 as well. This sequence joins TRBV19 and TRBJ1-6, with TRBD1 identical over 7 bases. This CDR3 is 14 amino acids long. The germline V gene has CDR1 LNHDA and CDR2 SQIVND (reference sequence). As DNA, the CDR3 is TGCGCCAGTAGAGGAAGGGACAGATATTCACCCCTCCACTTT. Translation gives CASRGRDRYSPLHF. The complete variable domain, with remaining parts taken from reference TRBV19 and TRBJ1-6, reads DGGITQSPKYLFRKEGQNVTLSCEQNLNHDAMYWYRQDPGQGLRLIYYSQIVNDFQKGDIAEGYSVSREKKESFPLTVTSAQKNPTAFYLCASRGRDRYSPLHFGNGTRLTVT.

The chain uses TRBV3-1 (or the pseudogene TRBV3-2) and TRBJ2-7, with D uncertain. V lost 1 base and J 1 base, leaving 8 bases between the germline ends. Per germline, CDR1 LGHDT and CDR2 YNNKEL (reference sequence). The CDR3 is 14 amino acids. The CDR3, as DNA: TGTGCCAGCAGCCAAGGTCCCAATTCCTACGAGCAGTACGTC. Protein sequence: CASSQGPNSYEQYV.

The chain has TRBV28 and TRBJ1-2; D uncertain. CDR3 length equals 14 residues. Trimming took off 4 bases at V and 3 bases at J, with 12 bases between the two ends. Germline V gives CDR1 MDHEN, CDR2 SYDVKM. The CDR3 DNA follows: TGTGCCAGCAGTTCGGGAGGGAGCGACTATGGCTACACCTTC. Translated, it gives CASSSGGSDYGYTF.

The chain couples TRBV5-1 to TRBJ1-2, with 8 bases that match TRBD1. Germline trimming cut 4 bases from V and 6 bases from J; bases unmatched to any gene: 11. This CDR3 has 15 residues. Per the germline V gene, CDR1 is SGHRS and CDR2 is YFSETQ. CDR3 sequence: CASSRGAQGADGYTF. CDR3 coding DNA: TGCGCCAGCAGCCGAGGGGCGCAGGGGGCAGATGGCTACACCTTC.

The V and J genes are TRBV6-1 and TRBJ1-1, with 10 bases matching TRBD1. The CDR3 is 16 amino acids. Germline CDR1 reads MNHNS; CDR2 reads SASEGT. J lost 4 bases, V lost 4 bases, and 9 bases had no gene match. The CDR3: CASSATGTGAATEAFF. The DNA for the CDR3 is TGTGCCAGCAGTGCCACAGGGACAGGGGCTGCCACTGAAGCTTTCTTT.

The genes are TRBV5-1 and TRBJ2-3; TRBD2 matches 11 bases. This CDR3 contains 18 residues. The germline CDR1 and CDR2 sequences are SGHRS and YFSETQ. V dropped 4 bases and J dropped 2; count of bases not matched to a gene: 12. The CDR3 region is CASSHTSGSSNPTDTQYF. The CDR3 DNA sequence: TGCGCCAGCAGCCACACTAGCGGGAGTTCGAATCCCACAGATACGCAGTATTTT.

The V gene is TRBV5-4, the J gene TRBJ2-3, with a possible D match to TRBD2 (5 bases). Per germline, CDR1 SGHNT and CDR2 YYREEE (reference sequence). Trimming removed 3 bases from V and 1 base from J, with 15 bases in between. The length of the CDR3 is 16 residues. The DNA of the CDR3 is TGTGCCAGCAGCTCGCAGGTCCTCGGGGGCACAGATACGCAGTATTTT. This gives the protein CASSSQVLGGTDTQYF. The entire variable domain, with the rest obtained from reference TRBV5-4 and TRBJ2-3, is as follows: ETGVTQSPTHLIKTRGQQVTLRCSSQSGHNTVSWYQQALGQGPQFIFQYYREEENGRGNFPPRFSGLQFPNYSSELNVNALELDDSALYLCASSSQVLGGTDTQYFGPGTRLTVL.

This clone was recorded only once. The chain recombines TRBV29-1 with TRBJ2-1, with no clear D. The CDR3 is 12 amino acids. Deletions cut 6 bases from V and 5 bases from J, with 11 bases between. Germline V gene lookup returns CDR1 SQVTM and CDR2 ANQGSEA. The CDR3, as DNA: TGCAGCGTCCCGAGTTTAAACAATGAGCAGTTCTTC. Translation gives CSVPSLNNEQFF.

This chain connects TRBV10-2 to TRBJ2-7; 14 bases are shared with TRBD2. The CDR3 runs to 19 residues. Per the germline V gene, CDR1 is WSHSY and CDR2 is SAAADI. V was clipped by 6 bases and J by 0 bases; unmatched bases: 13. CDR3 sequence: CASRNQTSGRAPISYEQYV. The CDR3 nucleotides are TGCGCCAGCAGAAACCAGACTAGCGGGAGGGCTCCCATCTCCTACGAGCAGTACGTC.

The chain links TRBV29-1 to TRBJ2-1, with 12 bases aligning to TRBD1. J was trimmed by 7 bases and V by 0 bases; bases with no gene match: 10. Germline loops: CDR1 SQVTM, CDR2 ANQGSEA. CDR3 length: 17 residues. CDR3 residues: CSVEDGMGTGGRNEQFF. The DNA for the CDR3 is TGCAGCGTTGAAGATGGTATGGGGACAGGGGGCAGGAATGAGCAGTTCTTC.

The gene calls are TRBV27 and TRBJ1-2, with D hard to call. Germline assignment: CDR1 MNHEY and CDR2 SMNVEV (reference sequence). The CDR3 consists of 14 residues. The V and J ends lost 3 bases and 7 bases respectively, with 15 bases between them. CDR3 protein: CASSFLDSTGGYTF. In nucleotides, the CDR3 is TGTGCCAGCAGTTTCCTGGACTCGACGGGTGGCTACACCTTC.

The chain employs TRBV19 and TRBJ1-2; TRBD1 matches 7 bases. The germline V gene has CDR1 LNHDA and CDR2 SQIVND (reference sequence). The trim removed 4 bases at V and 4 bases at J, leaving 6 bases unmatched. This CDR3 has 14 residues. The CDR3 region has the DNA TGTGCCAGTAGTACCAGGACAGGAAGCTATGGCTACACCTTC. Protein product: CASSTRTGSYGYTF.

This chain uses TRBV6-5 with TRBJ2-7, with TRBD1 matching 9 bases. CDR1 is MNHEY and CDR2 is SVGAGI in the germline V gene. The CDR3 loop spans 15 amino acids. The J segment lost 5 bases and the V segment lost 6 bases, leaving 11 bases of the junction unmatched. As DNA, the CDR3 is TGTGCCAGCAGCCACGGGACAGGGTCCCCGCACGAGCAGTACGTC. Amino acids: CASSHGTGSPHEQYV.

The genes are TRBV10-3 and TRBJ1-2; 7 nucleotides align to TRBD1. The germline gives CDR1 ENHRY, CDR2 SYGVKD. V shed 4 bases and J 0 bases; nucleotides not matched to a gene: 14. This CDR3 has 18 amino acids. The CDR3 here is CAISGTGTNATSNYGYTF. CDR3 in DNA: TGTGCCATCAGTGGGACAGGTACTAACGCAACCTCTAACTATGGCTACACCTTC.

This chain connects TRBV3-1 (or the pseudogene TRBV3-2) to TRBJ2-7; TRBD1 matches 8 bases. CDR3 length: 15 amino acids. CDR1 and CDR2 from the germline V gene are LGHDT and YNNKEL (reference sequence). The trim removed 3 bases at V and 12 bases at J, leaving 16 bases unmatched. DNA of the CDR3: TGTGCCAGCAGCCACGCAATGGAACCCGGGACAGGCCGGTACTTC. Translating it yields CASSHAMEPGTGRYF.

In DNA, the CDR3 is TGTGCCAGCAGCTTGTTCGCCGGGACAGGGGATTTTTGGGACACTGAAGCTTTCTTT. Protein product: CASSLFAGTGDFWDTEAFF. The chain joins TRBV5-8 to TRBJ1-1, with 10 positions matching TRBD1. V lost 1 base to trimming and J lost 3 bases; unmatched junction nucleotides: 15. The CDR3 loop spans 19 amino acids. Germline V gives CDR1 SGHTS, CDR2 YDEGEE.

This sequence joins TRBV5-1 and TRBJ2-7, with TRBD2 matching 7 bases. V lost 2 bases to trimming and J lost 3 bases; unmatched junction nucleotides: 8. The germline CDR1 and CDR2 sequences are SGHRS and YFSETQ. The CDR3 runs to 15 residues. CDR3 bases: TGCGCCAGCAGCTTCGCACGGGGAGGGCTCTACGAGCAGTACTTC. Translated: CASSFARGGLYEQYF.

In this sample, this clone turned up a few times. The chain employs TRBV18 and TRBJ2-3; weak D call: TRBD2 (6 bases). Germline V gives CDR1 KGHSH, CDR2 LQKENI. This CDR3 has 16 amino acids. V lost 3 bases and J 5 bases, leaving 18 bases between the germline ends. The CDR3: CASSPQREQEGDTQYF. CDR3 nucleotide sequence: TGTGCCAGCTCACCCCAAAGGGAACAGGAGGGAGATACGCAGTATTTT.